The 14 T cell receptor beta chains below all came from one sample that was sequenced in a study of shared clonotypes between healthy human individuals. Here immunoSEQ multiplex PCR was the method, and the copy in TCRdb shows in-frame clones only, minus some. The data show around 300,000 clones, about nine tenths seen once. The sequencing input was memory CD8+ T cells sorted from blood. Subset in this sample: CD45RO+ cells pooled with CCR7-negative TemRA cells. The receptors here all came from a young man in good health.

This chain joins TRBV4-1 and TRBJ2-7, with a weak D call TRBD1 (5 bases). The CDR3 has 15 amino acids. Germline V lookup: CDR1 MGHRA, CDR2 YSYEKL. Trimming took 0 bases from V and 3 from J, leaving 12 bases between them. CDR3: CASSQDLSQGYEQYF. The CDR3 bases are TGCGCCAGCAGCCAAGATCTCTCCCAGGGCTACGAGCAGTACTTC.

The J gene is TRBJ2-1, the V gene TRBV29-1; TRBD1 matches at 7 bases. Germline CDR1 is SQVTM and CDR2 is ANQGSEA. CDR3 length: 13 amino acids. The J segment lost 6 bases and the V segment lost 6 bases, leaving 8 bases of the junction unmatched. DNA for the CDR3: TGCAGCGTGGGAAAGGGGGCCGTCAATGAGCAGTTCTTC. This encodes CSVGKGAVNEQFF.

Turning to this clone: The junction differs from germline at one of its ends, possibly a read error. The rearrangement uses TRBV7-7 and TRBJ2-1; 7 bases map to TRBD2. This CDR3 spans 15 amino acids. The germline V gene has CDR1 SSHAT and CDR2 FNYEAQ (reference sequence). CDR3 sequence reads: CASSLVAGSYNEQFF. CDR3 coding DNA: TGTGCTAGCAGCTTAGTAGCGGGTTCCTACAATGAGCAGTTCTTC.

With regard to this clone: The identical CDR3 is also encoded by other nucleotide sequences in the sample. The J gene is TRBJ1-3, the V gene TRBV5-6, with D possibly being TRBD1 (5 bases). Trimming took off 2 bases at V and 0 bases at J, with 6 bases between the two ends. The CDR3 loop spans 14 amino acids. CDR1 is SGHDT, CDR2 YYEEEE, per germline. The CDR3 sequence is CASSFGGSGNTIYF. CDR3 bases: TGTGCCAGCAGCTTCGGGGGCTCTGGAAACACCATATATTTT.

This clone counts as medium-sized. V gene TRBV5-5 combines with J gene TRBJ1-5, with a tentative D call TRBD1 (5 bases). V lost 1 base, J lost 2 bases, and 10 bases lay in between. CDR3 size: 15 residues. The V gene's germline CDR1 is SGHKS and CDR2 YYEKEE (reference sequence). This CDR3 is CASSLWGEGNQPQHF. DNA for the CDR3: TGTGCCAGCAGCTTGTGGGGGGAGGGCAATCAGCCCCAGCATTTT.

The CDR3 sequence: CASSPNPDLYPHGYTF. As DNA, the CDR3 is TGCGCCAGCAGCCCCAACCCGGACCTTTATCCCCATGGCTACACCTTC. The chain joins TRBV4-3 to TRBJ1-2; D remains ambiguous. The CDR3 consists of 16 residues. Trimming took 4 bases from V and 6 from J, leaving 21 bases between them. Germline CDR1 reads LGHNA; CDR2 reads YSLEER.

The rearrangement uses TRBV7-9 and TRBJ2-7; possibly TRBD2 for D (6 bases). V was trimmed by 5 bases and J by 0 bases, leaving 14 bases between them. The CDR3 extends over 15 amino acids. Germline V CDR1 and CDR2: SEHNR, FQNEAQ (reference sequence). CDR3 amino acids: CASSPWEVPSYEQYF. The CDR3 DNA sequence: TGTGCCAGCAGCCCCTGGGAGGTTCCCTCCTACGAGCAGTACTTC.

The chain couples TRBV4-1 to TRBJ2-5; TRBD2 aligns across 8 bases. CDR1 and CDR2 from the germline V gene are MGHRA and YSYEKL. J was trimmed by 2 bases and V by 0 bases; bases with no gene match: 5. The CDR3 extends over 16 amino acids. For the CDR3, the DNA is TGCGCCAGCAGCCAAGAGCCTAGCGGGCCACAAGAGACCCAGTACTTC. Protein product: CASSQEPSGPQETQYF.

V gene TRBV7-9 combines with J gene TRBJ2-1; 9 nucleotides align to TRBD2. Germline trimming cut 5 bases from V and 6 bases from J; bases unmatched to any gene: 11. Germline CDR1 is SEHNR and CDR2 is FQNEAQ (reference sequence). CDR3 size: 16 residues. The CDR3 region has the DNA TGTGCCAGCAGCCCTTATGTAGCGGGAGTATTCAATGAGCAGTTCTTC. This gives the protein CASSPYVAGVFNEQFF.

The chain uses TRBV15 and TRBJ2-5; 8 nucleotides match TRBD2. The CDR3 contains 15 residues. Germline V CDR1 and CDR2: LNHNV, YYDKDF (reference sequence). J gave up 4 bases and V 5 bases, and 9 bases lay outside the gene matches. The CDR3 nucleotides are TGTGCCACCAGCGAAGCCTTAGCGGGATTAGAGACCCAGTACTTC. Translation: CATSEALAGLETQYF. Supplemented by reference TRBV15 and TRBJ2-5, the full variable domain reads DAMVIQNPRYQVTQFGKPVTLSCSQTLNHNVMYWYQQKSSQAPKLLFHYYDKDFNNEADTPDNFQSRRPNTSFCFLDIRSPGLGDTAMYLCATSEALAGLETQYFGPGTRLLVL.

The chain has TRBV6-5 and TRBJ2-1; no firm D call. The length of the CDR3 is 16 residues. V was clipped by 1 base and J by 5 bases, with 15 bases between them. CDR1 and CDR2 from the germline V gene are MNHEY and SVGAGI. The CDR3 reads CASSYYATGPDNEQFF. The CDR3 DNA sequence: TGTGCCAGCAGTTACTACGCGACGGGCCCTGACAATGAGCAGTTCTTC.

The chain employs TRBV6-5 and TRBJ2-7; a possible D gene is TRBD1 (6 bases). Germline V gene data show CDR1 as MNHEY and CDR2 as SVGAGI. This CDR3 is built from 14 residues. Trimming cost V 2 bases and J 5 bases, with 13 bases left between them. The CDR3 DNA sequence: TGTGCCAGCAGTTACCAGGGACAAAACCACGAGCAGTACTTC. Translating gives CASSYQGQNHEQYF.

The CDR3: CASSQRSSWNEQFF. The CDR3 region has the DNA TGCGCCAGCAGCCAACGGTCTAGTTGGAATGAGCAGTTCTTC. The rearrangement joins TRBV4-3 to TRBJ2-1; D call uncertain. Trimming shortened V by 2 bases and J by 7 bases, and 12 bases separated the two germline ends. CDR1 is LGHNA, CDR2 YSLEER, per germline. The CDR3 covers 14 residues.

The chain has TRBV6-6 and TRBJ2-3; D may match TRBD1 or TRBD2 (5 bases each). Trimming stripped 2 bases from V and 4 bases from J, with 7 bases between. The CDR3 covers 13 residues. Germline assignment: CDR1 MNHNY and CDR2 SVGAGI (reference sequence). The CDR3 loop is CASSYGGADTQYF. In nucleotides, the CDR3 is TGTGCCAGCAGTTACGGGGGAGCAGATACGCAGTATTTT.